This TCR beta chain was sequenced for a study of T cell repertoires in cytomegalovirus infection. Study as a whole: HLA-C-restricted CMV epitopes, recently identified, and well-studied HLA-B-restricted ones were used by the study. Public TCR beta signatures indicated both CMV infection and matching HLA type. Study findings and constraints: Cumulative frequency of public TCR beta families picked out carriers of CMV plus the relevant HLA. CMV-specific HLA-C-restricted TCR beta clonotypes dominated the ex vivo response.

Notes on this clonotype: Its antigen is currently unknown.

V gave up 7 bases and J gave up 1 base, with 10 bases separating them. This CDR3 contains 13 residues. Germline V lookup: CDR1 ENHRY, CDR2 SYGVKD. TCRdb reprocessed the reads with MiXCR, giving one entry per CDR3 protein. The sample records 900,000 to 950,000 distinct CDR3 sequences, roughly 30% being singletons. Here the sequenced sample was cultured CD8+ T cells from PBMCs, taken from culture after CMV antigen stimulation. The chain uses TRBV10-3 and TRBJ1-2; no clear D gene. This clonotype was obtained from a human donor in good health (CMV status not recorded). Some clones in this sample may be carry-over from other donors' samples. CDR3 nucleotides: TGTGCCATCAAGGATAAGGATAACTATGGCTACACCTTC. It is translated as CAIKDKDNYGYTF.